These 26 T cell receptor beta chains were all obtained from the same sample, sequenced in a study of early T cells in non-severe SARS-CoV-2 infection. TCRdb itself ran the 5' RACE reads through MiXCR, one entry per CDR3 protein. The sample lists 60,000 to 75,000 distinct CDR3 sequences, about a tenth seen once, with less than 20% in the top ten. Sequenced here: whole blood, sampled at baseline. These receptors were obtained from an adult who was a healthcare worker with PCR-confirmed SARS-CoV-2 infection or an uninfected control (not recorded which).

This clonotype was counted ten times or more. This chain joins TRBV27 and TRBJ2-1; 11 bases align to TRBD2. This CDR3 region has 15 residues. V lost 4 bases, J lost 8 bases, and 7 bases stayed unmatched. Germline CDR1 MNHEY, CDR2 SMNVEV (reference sequence). For the CDR3, the DNA is TGTGCCAGCAGTTCGGGACTAGCGGTTCAGGATGAGCAGTTCTTC. This encodes CASSSGLAVQDEQFF.

The rearrangement joins TRBV11-1 to TRBJ1-1; 7 bases align to TRBD1. The CDR3 runs 16 residues. Per germline, CDR1 SGHAT and CDR2 FQDESV (reference sequence). V lost 5 bases and J lost 8; bases outside the gene matches: 17. As DNA, the CDR3 is TGTGCCAGCAGCCCGAGACAGGGATTCACCCCGACAGAAGCTTTCTTT. Its translation: CASSPRQGFTPTEAFF.

This clonotype was observed many times. The chain joins TRBV6-6 to TRBJ1-5, with 8 bases aligning to TRBD1. Germline values: CDR1 MNHNY, CDR2 SVGAGI (reference sequence). The CDR3 runs to 14 residues. V lost 4 bases and J lost 6; bases outside the gene matches: 5. CDR3 nucleotides: TGTGCCAGCAGTTCGACAGGGGCGGGTCAGCCCCAGCATTTT. This gives the protein CASSSTGAGQPQHF.

The chain uses TRBV20-1 and TRBJ2-3; D is possibly TRBD1 (6 bases). In germline, CDR1 is DFQATT, CDR2 SNEGSKA (reference sequence). The CDR3 has 14 amino acids. With 6 bases removed from V and 2 bases from J, the gap between germline ends came to 15 bases. This CDR3 is CSAEGETSTDTQYF. As DNA, the CDR3 is TGCAGTGCCGAGGGGGAGACATCCACAGATACGCAGTATTTT.

This clonotype was seen only a few times. This chain links TRBV10-3 with TRBJ2-7, with TRBD1 as a possible D gene (6 bases). Germline assignment: CDR1 ENHRY and CDR2 SYGVKD. The V end was cut by 5 bases, the J end by 2 bases, with 13 bases between. The CDR3 has 14 amino acids. The DNA of the CDR3 is TGTGCCATCAGTAACCGGGACAATACCTACGAGCAGTACTTC. Its protein is CAISNRDNTYEQYF.

This clonotype was detected ten times or more. V usage is TRBV6-6 and J usage is TRBJ2-3; TRBD2 agrees at 11 bases. Germline V gene lookup returns CDR1 MNHNY and CDR2 SVGAGI (reference sequence). This CDR3 has 15 residues. The J segment lost 6 bases and the V segment lost 5 bases, leaving 7 bases of the junction unmatched. In nucleotides, the CDR3 is TGTGCCAGCAGTGGGGTAGCGGGAGGGCCCGATACGCAGTATTTT. It is translated as CASSGVAGGPDTQYF.

The genes are TRBV7-2 and TRBJ1-1; perhaps TRBD1 as D (5 bases). V was shortened by 1 base and J by 6 bases, with 9 bases between the two germline ends. Germline assignment: CDR1 SGHTA and CDR2 FQGNSA. The CDR3 extends over 13 amino acids. This chain's CDR3 is CASSLVPGAEAFF. The CDR3 region has the DNA TGTGCCAGCAGCTTAGTTCCGGGGGCTGAAGCTTTCTTT. Filled out from reference TRBV7-2 and TRBJ1-1, the complete variable domain reads GAGVSQSPSNKVTEKGKDVELRCDPISGHTALYWYRQSLGQGLEFLIYFQGNSAPDKSGLPSDRFSAERTGGSVSTLTIQRTQQEDSAVYLCASSLVPGAEAFFGQGTRLTVV.

The chain employs TRBV29-1 and TRBJ2-7; 14 bases align to TRBD2. The CDR3 has 18 amino acids. Unmatched junction bases numbered 8, after V lost 1 base and J lost 0 bases. Per germline, CDR1 SQVTM and CDR2 ANQGSEA. The CDR3 spells CSVEGGLAGGTDSYEQYF. CDR3 nucleotides: TGCAGCGTTGAAGGAGGACTAGCGGGAGGAACAGACTCCTACGAGCAGTACTTC.

This clonotype was observed at least ten times. The chain has TRBV29-1 and TRBJ2-1, with no clear D. The V end lost 4 bases, the J end lost 9 bases, and 13 bases lay between the germline ends. The germline gives CDR1 SQVTM, CDR2 ANQGSEA. This CDR3 region has 12 residues. CDR3 sequence reads: CSVAELGGEQFF. In DNA, the CDR3 is TGCAGCGTTGCTGAGCTAGGCGGTGAGCAGTTCTTC.

This chain connects TRBV27 to TRBJ2-7; no reliable D call. CDR1 is MNHEY, CDR2 SMNVEV, per germline (reference sequence). The CDR3 runs 14 residues. Trimming stripped 6 bases from V and 3 bases from J, with 15 bases between. CDR3 region: CASSPMAGYYEQYF. CDR3 DNA: TGTGCCAGCAGCCCCATGGCCGGTTACTACGAGCAGTACTTC.

V is TRBV20-1 and J is TRBJ2-5; a possible D gene is TRBD1 (5 bases). This CDR3 is 11 amino acids long. V gave up 5 bases and J gave up 5 bases, with 9 bases separating them. Germline values: CDR1 DFQATT, CDR2 SNEGSKA (reference sequence). CDR3 coding DNA: TGCAGTGCTGGGGCCTGGGAGACCCAGTACTTC. It codes for CSAGAWETQYF.

This clonotype appeared many times. J is TRBJ1-4 and V is TRBV28, with D possibly matching TRBD1 (5 bases). CDR3 size: 16 residues. CDR1 is MDHEN and CDR2 is SYDVKM in the germline V gene. Trimming stripped 3 bases from V and 8 bases from J, with 19 bases between. CDR3 region: CASSFYRGSDGEKLFF. The CDR3, as DNA: TGTGCCAGCAGTTTTTATAGGGGCAGTGACGGAGAAAAACTGTTTTTT.

Sample share makes this clonotype medium-sized. The chain carries TRBV28 and TRBJ1-6; D not resolved. Germline lookup yields CDR1 MDHEN and CDR2 SYDVKM. There are 15 residues in the CDR3. Trimming pared 6 bases from V and 2 bases from J, leaving 11 bases between. For the CDR3, the DNA is TGTGCCAGCAGCACTGGACCTACCTATAATTCACCCCTCCACTTT. It encodes CASSTGPTYNSPLHF.

The rearrangement links TRBV18 to TRBJ2-1, with a possible D match to TRBD2 (6 bases). The germline CDR1 and CDR2 sequences are KGHSH and LQKENI. The CDR3 runs to 11 residues. Trimming shortened V by 8 bases and J by 6 bases, and 8 bases separated the two germline ends. The CDR3 nucleotides read TGTGCCAGCGGCGGGACCAATGAGCAGTTCTTC. Protein sequence: CASGGTNEQFF.

This clonotype was picked up a small number of times. The rearrangement joins TRBV3-1 to TRBJ2-7; TRBD2 is a possible D gene (6 bases). V lost 3 bases to trimming and J lost 4 bases, with 10 bases between them. Germline V CDR1 and CDR2: LGHDT, YNNKEL (reference sequence). The CDR3 runs to 13 residues. DNA for the CDR3: TGTGCCAGCAGCCAGACGGCGGGGTACGAGCAGTACTTC. This codes for CASSQTAGYEQYF.

CDR3 sequence: CASSFHSGSTDTQYF. In DNA, the CDR3 is TGTGCCAGCAGTTTTCATAGCGGAAGCACAGATACGCAGTATTTT. The chain couples TRBV12-3 or TRBV12-4 to TRBJ2-3; D might be TRBD2 (6 bases). The V end was cut by 3 bases, the J end by 0 bases, with 10 bases between. This CDR3 region has 15 residues.

The chain couples TRBV11-2 to TRBJ2-4, with 11 bases identical to TRBD2. This CDR3 has 16 residues. CDR1 is SGHAT and CDR2 is FQNNGV in the germline V gene. V lost 5 bases, J lost 4 bases, and 7 bases stayed unmatched. The CDR3: CASSPGLAVPKNIQYF. CDR3 nucleotide sequence: TGTGCCAGCAGCCCGGGACTAGCGGTTCCAAAAAACATTCAGTACTTC.

This clonotype turned up a few times. CDR3 sequence: CASSQEPGIAKNIQYF. CDR3 DNA: TGTGCCAGCAGCCAGGAACCTGGGATAGCCAAAAACATTCAGTACTTC. The V gene is TRBV9, the J gene TRBJ2-4; no clear D. Between the trimmed V and J ends, which lost 4 bases and 0 bases, there was a span of 14 bases. The CDR3 runs 16 residues. Germline V gene lookup returns CDR1 SGDLS and CDR2 YYNGEE.

This chain links TRBV6-5 with TRBJ2-7, with D unresolved. Germline CDR1 MNHEY, CDR2 SVGAGI. The CDR3 loop spans 11 amino acids. Trimming pared 10 bases from V and 2 bases from J, leaving 9 bases between. The DNA for the CDR3 is TGTGCCACGCGTCGGGCCTACGAGCAGTACTTC. As protein: CATRRAYEQYF.

This clonotype was counted many times. Here the CDR3 DNA reads TGTGCCAGCAAGGCCAGGGGGCTCAGCTCCTATAATTCACCCCTCCACTTT. It yields the protein CASKARGLSSYNSPLHF. The V gene is TRBV21-1, the J gene TRBJ1-6; the table's D call TRBD1 went unverified against the DNA. TRBV21-1 corresponds to a pseudogene. The CDR3 consists of 17 residues.

This clonotype was detected only a few times. This chain joins TRBV10-3 and TRBJ2-2; D unclear. Looked up from germline, CDR1 is ENHRY and CDR2 is SYGVKD. Trimming removed 8 bases at V and 0 bases at J, with 10 bases between. This CDR3 is 14 amino acids long. As DNA, the CDR3 is TGTGCCATCGGAGACAAGGCGAACACCGGGGAGCTGTTTTTT. Protein: CAIGDKANTGELFF.

This clonotype was recorded at least ten times. The CDR3 DNA is TGTGCCAGCAGTTTATTTGATACAGATTCACCCCTCCACTTT. It is translated as CASSLFDTDSPLHF. The V call is TRBV12-3 or TRBV12-4, the J call TRBJ1-6, with D unresolved. Between the trimmed V and J ends, which lost 2 bases and 8 bases, there was a span of 10 bases. CDR3 size: 14 residues.

This rearrangement joins TRBV6-2 or TRBV6-3 to TRBJ2-1; D is ambiguous. Germline values: CDR1 MNHEY, CDR2 SVGEGT. The CDR3 covers 11 residues. With 5 bases removed from V and 10 bases from J, the gap between germline ends came to 9 bases. CDR3 coding DNA: TGTGCCAGCAGTACTCCCGGGGAGCAGTTCTTC. Translation gives CASSTPGEQFF.

This clonotype was seen ten or more times. V and J are TRBV6-1 and TRBJ1-1; 10 nucleotides line up with TRBD1. The ends lost 3 bases at V and 4 bases at J; junction bases unmatched: 17. The CDR3 contains 19 residues. CDR1 is MNHNS, CDR2 SASEGT, per germline. The CDR3 DNA follows: TGTGCCAGCAGTGACCCAGTCCTGGGGACAGGGGCTGCATTCACTGAAGCTTTCTTT. This sequence encodes CASSDPVLGTGAAFTEAFF.

This chain uses TRBV2 with TRBJ1-5; tentatively, D is TRBD1 (6 bases). CDR3 length equals 15 residues. The germline CDR1 and CDR2 sequences are SNHLY and FYNNEI. V lost 4 bases to trimming and J lost 0 bases, with 10 bases between them. The CDR3 loop reads CASSAPGDSNQPQHF. CDR3 nucleotide sequence: TGTGCCAGCAGTGCACCAGGGGATAGCAATCAGCCCCAGCATTTT.

This clonotype was detected only a few times. V usage is TRBV12-3 or TRBV12-4 and J usage is TRBJ2-2; D possibly uses TRBD1 or TRBD2 (5 bases each). This CDR3 is 15 amino acids long. V was cut by 3 bases and J by 0 bases, with 8 bases left in between. CDR3 sequence: CASSLGPTNTGELFF. The CDR3 coding sequence is TGTGCCAGCAGTTTGGGACCTACGAACACCGGGGAGCTGTTTTTT.